Listed below are T cell receptor beta chains from one sample, sequenced in a study of blood T cell repertoires in COVID-19. The table came from immunoSEQ multiplex PCR; TCRdb's copy has only in-frame clones and leaves some out. The sample lists 350,000 or so clones, roughly 90% seen once, with under 5% in the top ten. What was sequenced was peripheral blood. The receptors were gathered from a woman aged 60-70 years with COVID-19, enrolled during active disease. CDR3s include the opening cysteine and the closing phenylalanine or tryptophan. The order of the fields is CDR3 length, D gene, V gene, clone size, J gene, CDR3 protein, CDR3 DNA. The D gene is left open where the match is weak. The size of a clone is reported for some rows only, either as once, few or many, or as a class for expanded clones.

14	TRBD1	TRBV5-1	-	TRBJ2-7	CASSSRQGSYEQYF	TGCGCCAGCAGCTCTCGACAGGGTTCCTACGAGCAGTACTTC
14	-	TRBV7-8	-	TRBJ1-1	CASSLGGQGVEAFF	TGTGCCAGCAGCTTAGGGGGTCAGGGCGTTGAAGCTTTCTTT
15	-	TRBV28	-	TRBJ2-2	CASSFDRDYTGELFF	TGTGCCAGCAGTTTCGACAGGGACTACACCGGGGAGCTGTTTTTT
18	-	TRBV5-1	-	TRBJ1-6	CASSWILSSGSYNSPLHF	TGCGCCAGCAGTTGGATCCTTTCGTCGGGCTCCTATAATTCACCCCTCCACTTT
15	-	TRBV10-2	-	TRBJ2-3	CASSEWTASTDTQYF	TGCGCCAGCAGTGAGTGGACAGCTAGCACAGATACGCAGTATTTT
14	-	TRBV6-6	-	TRBJ1-2	CASSFREPNYGYTF	TGTGCCAGCAGTTTTAGAGAACCTAACTATGGCTACACCTTC
15	TRBD1	TRBV6-6	few	TRBJ1-5	CATAAGQGYNQPQHF	TGTGCCACCGCGGCGGGACAGGGTTACAATCAGCCCCAGCATTTT
15	TRBD2	TRBV2	-	TRBJ2-5	CASSKVSGGQETQYF	TGTGCCAGCAGTAAGGTTAGCGGGGGACAAGAGACCCAGTACTTC
16	-	TRBV15	-	TRBJ2-3	CATSRDGTSGRNTQYF	TGTGCCACCAGCAGAGACGGCACCTCAGGTCGAAATACGCAGTATTTT
14	-	TRBV2	-	TRBJ2-5	CASSAGGARETQYF	TGTGCCAGCAGCGCTGGGGGGGCCAGAGAGACCCAGTACTTC
16	-	TRBV5-1	-	TRBJ1-2	CASSPQGKGANYGYTF	TGCGCCAGCAGCCCGCAAGGAAAGGGAGCTAACTATGGCTACACCTTC
21	TRBD1	TRBV27	-	TRBJ1-1	CASSSHPGQGVMGGGNTEAFF	TGTGCCAGCAGTTCCCACCCAGGACAGGGAGTGATGGGAGGGGGGAACACTGAAGCTTTCTTT
14	TRBD1	TRBV5-8	-	TRBJ2-6	CASSLGQGSNVLTF	TGTGCCAGCAGCTTAGGACAGGGAAGCAACGTCCTGACTTTC
15	-	TRBV18	-	TRBJ2-7	CASSPRVSSPGEQYF	TGTGCCAGCTCACCCCGGGTTAGCAGCCCGGGCGAGCAGTACTTC
16	-	TRBV28	many	TRBJ2-7	CASKTVGGLSSYEQYF	TGTGCCAGCAAAACGGTCGGGGGTCTGAGCTCCTACGAGCAGTACTTC
14	-	TRBV27	few	TRBJ1-2	CASRLAGGGYGYTF	TGTGCCAGCAGATTGGCGGGGGGCGGCTATGGCTACACCTTC
11	-	TRBV5-8	-	TRBJ1-2	CASSFQYGYTF	TGTGCCAGCAGCTTTCAATATGGCTACACCTTC
13	-	TRBV18	once	TRBJ2-3	CASSLHEADTQYF	TGTGCCAGCTCACTCCATGAGGCAGATACGCAGTATTTT
16	-	TRBV5-1	-	TRBJ2-3	CASSLVRVRDTDTQYF	TGCGCCAGCAGCTTAGTCAGGGTTCGTGACACAGATACGCAGTATTTT
14	TRBD1	TRBV6-5	-	TRBJ2-7	CASSRTGSSYEQYF	TGTGCCAGCAGTCGGACAGGAAGCTCCTACGAGCAGTACTTC
14	TRBD1	TRBV27	-	TRBJ2-1	CASSTSGTANEQFF	TGTGCCAGCAGTACTTCCGGGACAGCCAATGAGCAGTTCTTC
10	-	TRBV28	few	TRBJ1-1	CASRSQGTFF	TGTGCCAGCAGATCTCAGGGAACTTTCTTT
15	TRBD1	TRBV2	-	TRBJ1-1	CASSANSGTVTEAFF	TGTGCCAGCAGTGCTAACTCAGGGACAGTAACTGAAGCTTTCTTT
15	-	TRBV19	once	TRBJ2-6	CASRRLTSGANVLTF	TGTGCCAGTAGAAGACTGACCTCTGGGGCCAACGTCCTGACTTTC
16	-	TRBV5-6	-	TRBJ1-2	CASSLDVGLTDYGYTF	TGTGCCAGCAGCTTGGATGTTGGGCTGACCGACTATGGCTACACCTTC
11	-	TRBV20-1	-	TRBJ1-1	CSATGNTEAFF	TGCAGTGCTACCGGGAACACTGAAGCTTTCTTT
15	TRBD1	TRBV7-9	-	TRBJ2-5	CASSLGDRGAETQYF	TGTGCCAGCAGCTTAGGAGACAGGGGGGCAGAGACCCAGTACTTC
15	-	TRBV6-5	-	TRBJ2-5	CASGWGETDQETQYF	TGTGCCAGCGGGTGGGGGGAGACAGACCAAGAGACCCAGTACTTC
17	TRBD1	TRBV19	-	TRBJ1-4	CASRETGGSRTNEKLFF	TGTGCCAGTAGAGAGACAGGGGGAAGTAGAACGAATGAAAAACTGTTTTTT
15	-	TRBV9	-	TRBJ2-1	CASSGGRAAYNEQFF	TGTGCCAGCAGCGGGGGCCGGGCGGCTTACAATGAGCAGTTCTTC
14	-	TRBV6-6	-	TRBJ1-6	CATSRQTGNSPLHF	TGTGCCACATCACGCCAAACAGGAAATTCACCCCTCCACTTT
16	TRBD1	TRBV19	-	TRBJ1-1	CASSISATGVGTEAFF	TGTGCCAGTAGTATCTCCGCGACAGGGGTGGGCACTGAAGCTTTCTTT
13	-	TRBV18	-	TRBJ1-2	CASSDTIGDGYTF	TGTGCCAGCTCCGACACCATCGGTGATGGCTACACCTTC
12	TRBD1	TRBV5-1	-	TRBJ1-2	CASSQGGQGYTF	TGCGCCAGCAGTCAAGGGGGCCAGGGCTACACCTTC
17	-	TRBV2	-	TRBJ2-5	CASSEGRGLGHQETQYF	TGTGCCAGCAGTGAAGGGCGTGGACTTGGGCACCAAGAGACCCAGTACTTC
13	-	TRBV10-3	-	TRBJ1-5	CAISESINQPQHF	TGTGCCATCAGTGAGTCCATCAATCAGCCCCAGCATTTT
15	-	TRBV28	-	TRBJ2-3	CASSVTQGGTDTQYF	TGTGCCAGCAGCGTAACACAGGGAGGCACAGATACGCAGTATTTT
14	-	TRBV27	-	TRBJ1-2	CASSPRDFSSGYTF	TGTGCCAGCAGTCCGCGGGACTTTAGCTCTGGCTACACCTTC
15	-	TRBV12-5	-	TRBJ1-1	CASGRPDRQNTEAFF	TGTGCTAGTGGACGCCCCGACAGGCAGAACACTGAAGCTTTCTTT
11	-	TRBV10-3	-	TRBJ1-2	CAISDPSRYTF	TGTGCCATCAGTGACCCGAGTCGTTACACCTTC
18	TRBD2	TRBV6-4	-	TRBJ2-6	CASSTGLAGGSGANVLTF	TGTGCCAGCAGTACCGGACTAGCCGGGGGCTCTGGGGCCAACGTCCTGACTTTC
12	TRBD1	TRBV6-5	-	TRBJ1-5	CASGQVNQPQHF	TGTGCCAGCGGACAGGTCAATCAGCCCCAGCATTTT
19	TRBD2	TRBV7-6	-	TRBJ2-3	CASSLEGAGEGLSTDTQYF	TGTGCCAGCAGCTTAGAGGGTGCGGGGGAAGGGCTTAGCACAGATACGCAGTATTTT
12	-	TRBV5-5	-	TRBJ1-4	CASWGPDEKLFF	TGTGCCAGCTGGGGGCCTGATGAAAAACTGTTTTTT
13	TRBD1	TRBV9	-	TRBJ1-2	CASSVAGGYGYTF	TGTGCCAGCAGCGTAGCAGGGGGCTATGGCTACACCTTC
15	-	TRBV5-5	-	TRBJ1-4	CASSAEWGPGQGLFF	TGTGCCAGCAGCGCCGAGTGGGGCCCGGGTCAAGGACTGTTTTTT
14	TRBD1	TRBV6-5	-	TRBJ1-5	CASSWGQGNQPQHF	TGTGCCAGCAGTTGGGGACAGGGCAATCAGCCCCAGCATTTT
15	-	TRBV9	-	TRBJ2-2	CASSVAGTYTGELFF	TGTGCCAGCAGCGTAGCCGGGACTTACACCGGGGAGCTGTTTTTT
14	-	TRBV25-1	-	TRBJ1-2	CASSARLEVGGYTF	TGTGCCAGCAGTGCCCGCTTGGAGGTCGGAGGCTACACCTTC
16	TRBD1	TRBV7-2	few	TRBJ1-1	CASSPQSGQVNTEAFF	TGTGCCAGCAGCCCACAATCGGGACAGGTGAACACTGAAGCTTTCTTT
12	TRBD1	TRBV6-5	-	TRBJ1-2	CASSIQGNGYTF	TGTGCCAGCAGTATACAGGGGAATGGCTACACCTTC
15	-	TRBV18	-	TRBJ1-1	CASSPQYSGQERPVF	TGTGCCAGCTCTCCCCAATATAGCGGACAAGAACGTCCGGTCTTT
13	-	TRBV7-3	few	TRBJ1-1	CASSFYRDTEAFF	TGTGCCAGCAGCTTCTACAGGGATACTGAAGCTTTCTTT